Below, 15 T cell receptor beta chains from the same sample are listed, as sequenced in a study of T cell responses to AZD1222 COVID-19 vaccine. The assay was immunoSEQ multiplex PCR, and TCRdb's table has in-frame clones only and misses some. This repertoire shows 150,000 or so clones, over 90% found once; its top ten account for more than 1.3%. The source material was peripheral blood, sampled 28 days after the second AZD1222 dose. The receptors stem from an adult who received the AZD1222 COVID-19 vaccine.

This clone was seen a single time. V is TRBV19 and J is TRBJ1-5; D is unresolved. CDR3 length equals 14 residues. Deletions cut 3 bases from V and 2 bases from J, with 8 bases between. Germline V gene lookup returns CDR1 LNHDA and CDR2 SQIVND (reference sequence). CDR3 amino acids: CASSIGRGNQPQHF. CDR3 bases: TGTGCCAGTAGTATCGGACGTGGCAATCAGCCCCAGCATTTT.

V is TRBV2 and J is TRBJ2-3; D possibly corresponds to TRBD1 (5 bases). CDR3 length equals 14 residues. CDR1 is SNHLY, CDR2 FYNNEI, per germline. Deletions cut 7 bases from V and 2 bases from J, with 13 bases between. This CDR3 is CASKVGANTDTQYF. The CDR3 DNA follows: TGTGCCAGCAAGGTAGGGGCCAACACAGATACGCAGTATTTT.

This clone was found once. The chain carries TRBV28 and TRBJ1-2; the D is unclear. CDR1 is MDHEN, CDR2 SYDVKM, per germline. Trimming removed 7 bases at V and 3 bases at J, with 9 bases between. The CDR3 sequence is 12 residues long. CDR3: CASTTPHYGYTF. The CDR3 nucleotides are TGTGCCAGCACCACACCGCACTATGGCTACACCTTC.

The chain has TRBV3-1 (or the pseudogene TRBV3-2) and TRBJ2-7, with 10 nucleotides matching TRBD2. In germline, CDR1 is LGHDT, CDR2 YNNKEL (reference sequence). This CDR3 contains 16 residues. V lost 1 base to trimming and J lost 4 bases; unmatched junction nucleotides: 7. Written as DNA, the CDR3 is TGTGCCAGCAGCCAAGTAGCGGGAGGAACAAGGTACGAGCAGTACTTC. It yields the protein CASSQVAGGTRYEQYF.

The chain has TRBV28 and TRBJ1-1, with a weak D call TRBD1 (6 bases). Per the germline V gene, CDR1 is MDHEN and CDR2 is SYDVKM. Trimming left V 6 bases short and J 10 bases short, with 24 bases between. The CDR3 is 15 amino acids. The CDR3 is CASSLIGRELGGAFF. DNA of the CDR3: TGTGCCAGCAGCCTGATCGGCCGAGAATTAGGGGGAGCTTTCTTT.

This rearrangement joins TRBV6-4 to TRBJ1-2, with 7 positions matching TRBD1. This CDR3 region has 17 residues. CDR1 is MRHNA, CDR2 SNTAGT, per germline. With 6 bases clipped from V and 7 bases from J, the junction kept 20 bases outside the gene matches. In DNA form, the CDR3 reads TGTGCCAGCAGCCCAGGGGGGACTCTGTCAGTTAGTGGTGGCTACACCTTC. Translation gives CASSPGGTLSVSGGYTF.

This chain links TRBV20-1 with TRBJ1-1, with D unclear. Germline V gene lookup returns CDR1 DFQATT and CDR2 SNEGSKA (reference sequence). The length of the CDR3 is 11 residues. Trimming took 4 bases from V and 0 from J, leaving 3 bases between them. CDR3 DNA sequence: TGCAGTGCTATCTTGAACACTGAAGCTTTCTTT. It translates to CSAILNTEAFF.

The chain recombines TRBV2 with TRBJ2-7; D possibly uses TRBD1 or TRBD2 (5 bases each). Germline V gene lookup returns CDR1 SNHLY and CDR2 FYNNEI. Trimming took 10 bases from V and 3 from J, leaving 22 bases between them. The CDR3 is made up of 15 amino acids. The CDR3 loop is CATRLIGGAGYEQYF. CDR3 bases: TGTGCCACGCGGCTCATTGGTGGGGCGGGCTACGAGCAGTACTTC.

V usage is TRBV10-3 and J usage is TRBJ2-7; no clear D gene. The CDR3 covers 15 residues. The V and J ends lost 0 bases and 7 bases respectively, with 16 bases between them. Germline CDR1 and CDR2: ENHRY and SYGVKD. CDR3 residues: CAISESSSRLREQYF. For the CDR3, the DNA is TGTGCCATCAGTGAGTCGAGTTCCAGGTTGAGGGAGCAGTACTTC.

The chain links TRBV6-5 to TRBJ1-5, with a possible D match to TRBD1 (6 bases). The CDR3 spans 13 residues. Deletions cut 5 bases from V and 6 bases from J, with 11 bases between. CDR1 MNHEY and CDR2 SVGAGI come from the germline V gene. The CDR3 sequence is CASSRTETQPQHF. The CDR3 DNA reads TGTGCCAGCAGTCGGACAGAAACTCAGCCCCAGCATTTT.

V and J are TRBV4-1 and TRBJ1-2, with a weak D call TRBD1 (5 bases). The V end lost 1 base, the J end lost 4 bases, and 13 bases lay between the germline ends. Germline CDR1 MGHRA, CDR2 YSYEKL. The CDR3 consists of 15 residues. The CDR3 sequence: CASSQVARVAYGYTF. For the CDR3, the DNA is TGCGCCAGCAGCCAAGTCGCCAGGGTGGCCTATGGCTACACCTTC.

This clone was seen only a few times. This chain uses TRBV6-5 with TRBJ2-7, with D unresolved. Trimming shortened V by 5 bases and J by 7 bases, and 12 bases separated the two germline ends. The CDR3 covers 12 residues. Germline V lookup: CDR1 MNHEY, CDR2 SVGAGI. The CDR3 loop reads CASSKASREQYF. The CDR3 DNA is TGTGCCAGCAGTAAGGCTTCTCGGGAGCAGTACTTC.

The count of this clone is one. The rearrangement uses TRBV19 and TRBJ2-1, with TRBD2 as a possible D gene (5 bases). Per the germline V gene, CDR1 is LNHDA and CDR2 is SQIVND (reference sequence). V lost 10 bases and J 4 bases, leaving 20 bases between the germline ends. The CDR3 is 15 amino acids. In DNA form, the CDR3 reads TGTGCCACCCATACCGAGGGAACTAAATACAATGAGCAGTTCTTC. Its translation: CATHTEGTKYNEQFF.

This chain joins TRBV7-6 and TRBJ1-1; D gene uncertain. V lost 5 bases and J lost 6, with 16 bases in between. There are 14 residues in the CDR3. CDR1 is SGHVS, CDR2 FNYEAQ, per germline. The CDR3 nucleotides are TGTGCCAGCAGCCCCTTAGGAGGGATCCCTGAAGCTTTCTTT. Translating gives CASSPLGGIPEAFF.

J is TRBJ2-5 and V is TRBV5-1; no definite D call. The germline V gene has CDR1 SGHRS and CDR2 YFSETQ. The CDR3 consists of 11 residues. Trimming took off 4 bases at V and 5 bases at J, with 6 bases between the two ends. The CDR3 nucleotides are TGCGCCAGCAGCGGGGTTGAGACCCAGTACTTC. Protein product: CASSGVETQYF. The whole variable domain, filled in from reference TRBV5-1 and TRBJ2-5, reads KAGVTQTPRYLIKTRGQQVTLSCSPISGHRSVSWYQQTPGQGLQFLFEYFSETQRNKGNFPGRFSGRQFSNSRSEMNVSTLELGDSALYLCASSGVETQYFGPGTRLLVL.